The 25 T cell receptor beta chains given below trace back to one sample, sequenced in a study of T cells of healthy individuals. In TCRdb, the 5' RACE reads were re-called with MiXCR into one record per CDR3 protein. Seen here are nearly 100,000 distinct CDR3 sequences, around 17% observed once, and the top ten hold about 6.2%. The receptors shown here come from a human donor in good health.

This chain uses TRBV7-9 with TRBJ2-5, with unresolved D. This CDR3 has 12 residues. Trimming removed 4 bases at V and 5 bases at J, with 8 bases between. In germline, CDR1 is SEHNR, CDR2 FQNEAQ (reference sequence). The CDR3 bases are TGTGCCAGCAGCTCGAAATTCGAGACCCAGTACTTC. Its translation is CASSSKFETQYF.

This clonotype occurred many times. The chain links TRBV5-1 to TRBJ2-5; 13 bases are shared with TRBD2. The CDR3 has 15 residues. Trimming removed 2 bases from V and 4 bases from J; junction bases left unmatched: 2. Germline assignment: CDR1 SGHRS and CDR2 YFSETQ. CDR3 coding DNA: TGCGCCAGCAGCTTAGGGACTAGCGGGGTAGAGACCCAGTACTTC. This sequence encodes CASSLGTSGVETQYF.

The chain combines TRBV15 with TRBJ2-1; D is unresolved. The CDR3 consists of 13 residues. Germline V lookup: CDR1 LNHNV, CDR2 YYDKDF (reference sequence). With 0 bases removed from V and 8 bases from J, the gap between germline ends came to 8 bases. The CDR3: CATSRDRAYEQFF. The CDR3 DNA is TGTGCCACCAGCAGAGATAGGGCGTATGAGCAGTTCTTC.

This chain uses TRBV3-1 with TRBJ1-1; D is unresolved. This CDR3 spans 16 amino acids. CDR1 is LGHDT and CDR2 is YNNKEL in the germline V gene (reference sequence). V was trimmed by 0 bases and J by 0 bases, leaving 11 bases between them. CDR3 in DNA: TGTGCCAGCAGCCAAGAATTCCGTCGCATGAACACTGAAGCTTTCTTT. The encoded protein is CASSQEFRRMNTEAFF.

CDR3 amino acids: CASSQQGGEKLFF. The CDR3 DNA reads TGTGCCAGCAGTCAACAGGGTGGGGAAAAACTGTTTTTT. This chain connects TRBV6-5 to TRBJ1-4; weak D call: TRBD1 (6 bases). This CDR3 contains 13 residues. V was trimmed by 5 bases and J by 8 bases, leaving 12 bases between them. Germline V CDR1 and CDR2: MNHEY, SVGAGI.

This clonotype was recorded only once. One end of the junction varies from germline; a read error may be responsible. The V and J genes are TRBV4-1 and TRBJ2-7, with a tentative D call TRBD2 (5 bases). CDR3 length: 15 amino acids. In germline, CDR1 is MGHRA, CDR2 YSYEKL. Written as DNA, the CDR3 is TGCGCCAACAGCCAAGAGGCGGAGGAATCCTACGAGCAGTACTTC. This sequence encodes CANSQEAEESYEQYF.

This rearrangement joins TRBV5-1 to TRBJ2-6; D not resolved. CDR3 length: 14 residues. CDR1 is SGHRS and CDR2 is YFSETQ in the germline V gene. Trimming cost V 2 bases and J 2 bases, with 5 bases left between them. CDR3 sequence (DNA): TGCGCCAGCAGCTTTGATCCTGGGGCCAACGTCCTGACTTTC. Its translation: CASSFDPGANVLTF.

This clonotype was seen once. A much more abundant neighbour one base away suggests this may be a read error. The chain employs TRBV6-4 and TRBJ2-1, with 7 bases lining up with TRBD1. The germline V gene encodes CDR1 MRHNA and CDR2 SNTAGT. There are 13 residues in the CDR3. For the CDR3, the DNA is TGTGCCGGCAGTGAGGGAGACAGGGACGAGCAGTTCTTC. The encoded protein is CAGSEGDRDEQFF.

CDR3 amino acids: CASSLGLGPNQPQHF. CDR3 in DNA: TGCGCCAGCAGCTTGGGTTTGGGGCCAAATCAGCCCCAGCATTTT. The chain carries TRBV5-1 and TRBJ1-5; maybe TRBD1 (5 bases). CDR3 length: 15 residues. Trimming stripped 0 bases from V and 4 bases from J, with 11 bases between. The germline V gene encodes CDR1 SGHRS and CDR2 YFSETQ.

The table lists this clonotype with many counts. The genes are TRBV7-6 and TRBJ1-3; TRBD1 matches 8 bases. CDR3 length: 15 residues. CDR1 and CDR2 (germline): SGHVS, FNYEAQ. J lost 4 bases, V lost 3 bases, and 5 bases had no gene match. DNA for the CDR3: TGTGCCAGCAGCTTGGGACAGGAGGCCGGAAACACCATATATTTT. This translates into CASSLGQEAGNTIYF. The full variable domain, rest sourced from reference TRBV7-6 and TRBJ1-3, is GAGVSQSPRYKVTKRGQDVALRCDPISGHVSLYWYRQALGQGPEFLTYFNYEAQQDKSGLPNDRFSAERPEGSISTLTIQRTEQRDSAMYRCASSLGQEAGNTIYFGEGSWLTVV.

This chain connects TRBV28 to TRBJ2-3, with D possibly matching TRBD1 (5 bases). The V end lost 5 bases, the J end lost 5 bases, and 14 bases lay between the germline ends. CDR1 MDHEN and CDR2 SYDVKM come from the germline V gene. The CDR3 spans 14 residues. CDR3 nucleotide sequence: TGTGCCAGCAGTGGCCATCATCAGGGAGATACGCAGTATTTT. It is translated as CASSGHHQGDTQYF. Full variable domain (remainder filled in from reference TRBV28 and TRBJ2-3): DVKVTQSSRYLVKRTGEKVFLECVQDMDHENMFWYRQDPGLGLRLIYFSYDVKMKEKGDIPEGYSVSREKKERFSLILESASTNQTSMYLCASSGHHQGDTQYFGPGTRLTVL.

This clonotype appeared a few times. This chain joins TRBV7-9 and TRBJ1-2, with D possibly matching TRBD1 (5 bases). The CDR3 consists of 15 residues. The V gene lost 5 bases and the J gene lost 4 bases, with 17 bases spanning the gap. The V gene's germline CDR1 is SEHNR and CDR2 FQNEAQ (reference sequence). The CDR3 spells CASSLQVGVSYGYTF. In DNA form, the CDR3 reads TGTGCCAGCAGCCTACAGGTGGGAGTTTCCTATGGCTACACCTTC.

With regard to this clonotype: Relative to the germline gene, one junction end is altered; a read error may explain this. The chain carries TRBV11-2 and TRBJ1-3; the D gene is possibly TRBD1 (5 bases). CDR3 length: 11 amino acids. Germline V lookup: CDR1 SGHAT, CDR2 FQNNGV. The chain's CDR3 is CASSLGTEGNF. For the CDR3, the DNA is TGTGCCAGCAGCTTAGGGACGGAGGGGAACTTT. The variable domain in full, completed from reference TRBV11-2 and TRBJ1-3, reads EAGVAQSPRYKIIEKRQSVAFWCNPISGHATLYWYQQILGQGPKLLIQFQNNGVVDDSQLPKDRFSAERLKGVDSTLKIQPAKLEDSAVYLCASSLGTEGNFGEGSWLTVV.

This clonotype was observed a handful of times. V is TRBV9 and J is TRBJ2-2; weak D call: TRBD1 (6 bases). The CDR3 totals 16 residues. V lost 4 bases and J 3 bases, leaving 16 bases between the germline ends. Germline loops: CDR1 SGDLS, CDR2 YYNGEE. The CDR3: CASSPPQGADTGELFF. Here the CDR3 DNA reads TGTGCCAGCAGCCCCCCACAGGGTGCGGACACCGGGGAGCTGTTTTTT.

In the case of this clonotype: Being one base from a much bigger clone, this may be a read error. V and J are TRBV12-3 or TRBV12-4 and TRBJ2-3; tentative D call: TRBD1 (6 bases). This CDR3 contains 16 residues. Written as DNA, the CDR3 is TGTACCAGCAGCCAGAACAGGGTGAGCAGAGCAGATACGCAGTATTTT. Translated: CTSSQNRVSRADTQYF.

This clonotype occurred a few times. V usage is TRBV11-1 and J usage is TRBJ2-1; 15 bases line up with TRBD2. The germline gives CDR1 SGHAT, CDR2 FQDESV (reference sequence). This CDR3 is 16 amino acids long. Trimming took 5 bases from V and 7 from J; bases not matched to a gene: 6. In DNA form, the CDR3 reads TGTGCCAGCAGCACTCGGACTAGCGGGAGGGGGAATGAGCAGTTCTTC. Protein product: CASSTRTSGRGNEQFF.

The CDR3, as DNA: TGTGCCAGCAGTGAATTACAGGGGGGAAGTAATGAGCAGTTCTTC. It translates to CASSELQGGSNEQFF. The genes are TRBV25-1 and TRBJ2-1, with 8 bases identical to TRBD1. CDR1 is MGHDK and CDR2 is SYGVNS in the germline V gene. The CDR3 totals 15 residues. The J segment lost 7 bases and the V segment lost 1 base, leaving 6 bases of the junction unmatched.

The gene calls are TRBV28 and TRBJ2-1; D is undetermined. This CDR3 is built from 14 residues. Looked up from germline, CDR1 is MDHEN and CDR2 is SYDVKM. The V end lost 4 bases, the J end lost 4 bases, and 11 bases lay between the germline ends. CDR3 protein: CASSSWTPYNEQFF. The CDR3 coding sequence is TGTGCCAGCAGTTCCTGGACCCCTTACAATGAGCAGTTCTTC.

V gene TRBV20-1 combines with J gene TRBJ2-1, with D tentatively TRBD2 (6 bases). This CDR3 contains 15 residues. The V end was cut by 6 bases, the J end by 1 base, with 16 bases between. The germline gives CDR1 DFQATT, CDR2 SNEGSKA (reference sequence). The CDR3 coding sequence is TGCAGTGCCAGACAGCGGGCGGTTTCCTACAATGAGCAGTTCTTC. Translation: CSARQRAVSYNEQFF.

This clonotype was observed a handful of times. The genes are TRBV5-5 and TRBJ2-7, with 8 nucleotides matching TRBD2. V gave up 3 bases and J gave up 5 bases; unmatched junction bases: 7. Per the germline V gene, CDR1 is SGHKS and CDR2 is YYEKEE (reference sequence). This CDR3 region has 14 residues. The CDR3 loop reads CASSSSGTRDEQYF. As DNA, the CDR3 is TGTGCCAGCAGCTCCTCCGGGACTAGGGACGAGCAGTACTTC. Full variable domain (outside the CDR3, taken from reference TRBV5-5 and TRBJ2-7): DAGVTQSPTHLIKTRGQQVTLRCSPISGHKSVSWYQQVLGQGPQFIFQYYEKEERGRGNFPDRFSARQFPNYSSELNVNALLLGDSALYLCASSSSGTRDEQYFGPGTRLTVT.

The sample holds many counts of this clonotype. This chain joins TRBV23-1 and TRBJ1-5; 8 bases line up with TRBD1. Being an ORF, TRBV23-1 has a function that is uncertain. This CDR3 comprises 17 residues. Germline trimming cut 0 bases from V and 6 bases from J; bases unmatched to any gene: 10. The CDR3 loop reads CASSQSGGQGACQPQHF. The CDR3 DNA sequence: TGCGCCAGCAGTCAATCCGGGGGGCAGGGGGCGTGTCAGCCCCAGCATTTT.

This clonotype was picked up a small number of times. The gene calls are TRBV2 and TRBJ1-4; maybe TRBD1 (6 bases). Germline values: CDR1 SNHLY, CDR2 FYNNEI. V lost 3 bases and J lost 10, with 15 bases in between. The CDR3 is made up of 14 amino acids. This CDR3 is CASSDSGTLGKLFF. DNA of the CDR3: TGTGCCAGCAGTGATTCCGGGACACTAGGAAAACTGTTTTTT.

The chain has TRBV5-5 and TRBJ2-2; 8 positions agree with TRBD1. CDR3 length: 16 amino acids. Germline V lookup: CDR1 SGHKS, CDR2 YYEKEE (reference sequence). Unmatched junction bases numbered 9, after V lost 2 bases and J lost 6 bases. The CDR3 protein is CASSFTGTGAAGELFF. For the CDR3, the DNA is TGTGCCAGCAGCTTTACCGGGACAGGTGCGGCCGGGGAGCTGTTTTTT.

This clonotype appeared a few times. The chain employs TRBV7-2 and TRBJ1-1; D remains unclear. The V gene lost 2 bases and the J gene lost 1 base, with 5 bases spanning the gap. This CDR3 contains 13 residues. CDR1 and CDR2 (germline): SGHTA, FQGNSA. CDR3 coding DNA: TGTGCCAGCAGCTTATACCAGAACACTGAAGCTTTCTTT. Amino acids: CASSLYQNTEAFF.

In regard to this clonotype: One base away lies a much larger clone, so this may be a sequencing read error. The rearrangement uses TRBV29-1 and TRBJ2-3; no clear D. The CDR3 contains 10 residues. V dropped 4 bases and J dropped 5 bases, with 4 bases sitting between them. CDR1 is SQVTM and CDR2 is ANQGSEA in the germline V gene. As DNA, the CDR3 is TGCAGCGTTGCCGGAGATACGCAGTATTTT. Residues: CSVAGDTQYF.